This TCR beta chain was identified in a study of blood T cell repertoires in COVID-19. The table came from immunoSEQ multiplex PCR; TCRdb's copy has only in-frame clones and leaves some out. This table has over 200,000 clones, 75% to 90% appearing once. The junction had 4 bases not matched to a gene; V was cut back by 4 bases and J by 7 bases. Germline loops: CDR1 MNHEY, CDR2 SVGEGT. The CDR3 runs to 13 residues. The V and J genes are TRBV6-2 or TRBV6-3 and TRBJ1-5; the match to TRBD1 covers 7 bases. Sequences were obtained from peripheral blood. The receptor's source is a man between 25 and 39 years old who had recovered from COVID-19. CDR3 loop: CASSWTGAQPQHF. The CDR3 coding sequence is TGTGCCAGCAGTTGGACAGGAGCCCAGCCCCAGCATTTT.